Sequencing of this TCR beta chain was carried out in a study of CD8 T cells in Susac syndrome. When the RNA was reverse transcribed, random hexamers were used with an input of about 0.5 to 1 ug. One entry per CDR3 protein results from TCRdb running MiXCR on the immunoSEQ multiplex PCR reads. The sample has 250,000 to 300,000 distinct CDR3 sequences; 75% to 90% are singletons. The V gene's germline CDR1 is SNHLY and CDR2 FYNNEI. This CDR3 comprises 15 residues. The V and J ends lost 7 bases and 5 bases respectively, with 18 bases between them. The sample was CD8+ T cells from PBMCs. This clonotype was sampled from a human donor with multiple sclerosis. This chain links TRBV2 with TRBJ1-5, with unresolved D. CDR3 coding DNA: TGTGCCAGCAAAATGCGGGTGCGGGCTCATCAGCCCCAGCATTTT. This encodes CASKMRVRAHQPQHF.